What follows describes a single TCR beta chain. Antigen unknown. The data were obtained in a study of T-cell memory formation after mild COVID-19. About the research overall: TCR clusters mostly belonged to single donors. Regarding the study as a whole: CD8+ contracting clones occupied EMRA, while CD4+ ones occupied mainly CM and EM.

Via MiXCR, TCRdb re-called the 5' RACE reads, giving one row per CDR3 protein. Of more than 350,000 distinct CDR3 sequences detected, about 16% appear once; the ten largest clones hold 20% to 25%. The ends were cut back, 4 bases at V and 6 bases at J, with 11 bases in the middle. The germline gives CDR1 SGHRS, CDR2 YFSETQ. This CDR3 has 14 residues. The origin of this receptor is a man aged 18-30 years who had mild COVID-19 (a few samples of this study predate the infection). Cell type and time point are not known. This chain uses TRBV5-1 with TRBJ1-6; D is unresolved. Sequenced input: PBMCs or a T cell subset sorted from them (not recorded which). The CDR3 region is CASSPGEANSPLHF. The CDR3 DNA reads as TGCGCCAGCAGCCCCGGGGAAGCTAATTCACCCCTCCACTTT.